These 26 T cell receptor beta chains originate from one sample sequenced in a study of CD8 T cells in ankylosing spondylitis. TCRdb re-called the 5' RACE reads through MiXCR, storing one row per CDR3 protein. The sample lists roughly 670,000 distinct CDR3 sequences; around 20% were seen once. These receptors' antigens are unknown. General study findings and limits: A motif of fewer than ten highly homologous TCR beta variants was seen as apparently characteristic of ankylosing spondylitis blood.

The source material was blood, either unsorted or a sorted T cell fraction (not recorded which). These receptors all come from a male donor with ankylosing spondylitis.

This chain joins TRBV4-2 and TRBJ2-7; 8 bases fit TRBD2. The germline CDR1 and CDR2 sequences are LGHNA and YNFKEQ. CDR3 size: 15 residues. V dropped 5 bases and J dropped 3; count of bases not matched to a gene: 9. This chain's CDR3 is CASSWRASGYYEQYF. In DNA, the CDR3 is TGTGCCAGCAGCTGGCGGGCTAGCGGGTACTACGAGCAGTACTTC.

The chain recombines TRBV10-3 with TRBJ2-5; D is unresolved. The CDR3 contains 12 residues. V lost 8 bases to trimming and J lost 2 bases, with 9 bases between them. The V gene's germline CDR1 is ENHRY and CDR2 SYGVKD. CDR3 sequence: CAIARRQETQYF. The CDR3 DNA follows: TGTGCCATCGCCCGCCGACAAGAGACCCAGTACTTC.

V usage is TRBV3-1 and J usage is TRBJ1-1; TRBD1 matches 7 bases. CDR3 length equals 17 residues. CDR1 and CDR2 from the germline V gene are LGHDT and YNNKEL (reference sequence). Trimming at V came to 4 bases and at J to 7 bases, leaving 18 bases not matched to a gene. This chain's CDR3 is CASSRQGDYAPNDEAFF. The CDR3 DNA sequence: TGTGCCAGCAGCCGACAGGGAGATTATGCCCCCAATGATGAAGCTTTCTTT.

This chain joins TRBV5-5 and TRBJ1-2, with D unresolved. Deletions cut 0 bases from V and 8 bases from J, with 8 bases between. The length of the CDR3 is 12 residues. Per germline, CDR1 SGHKS and CDR2 YYEKEE (reference sequence). In DNA form, the CDR3 reads TGTGCCAGCAGCTTGGGAGGGCGCGGCTACACCTTC. It yields the protein CASSLGGRGYTF.

The chain has TRBV11-3 and TRBJ2-7; no clear D. The CDR3 length is 12 residues. Trimming took 0 bases from V and 6 from J, leaving 6 bases between them. Germline V gene sequence: CDR1 SGHNT, CDR2 YENEEA. The CDR3 protein is CASSLDWREQYF. As DNA, the CDR3 is TGTGCCAGCAGCTTAGACTGGCGCGAGCAGTACTTC.

The table lists this clonotype with a few counts. This chain joins TRBV6-1 and TRBJ2-7; 8 bases match TRBD1. CDR3 length: 15 residues. The germline V gene encodes CDR1 MNHNS and CDR2 SASEGT. The V gene end was trimmed by 6 bases and the J gene end by 6 bases; junction bases not matched to a gene: 13. The CDR3 here is CASRPYLLTGGEQYF. The CDR3 nucleotides are TGTGCCAGCAGGCCGTACCTTTTAACAGGGGGCGAGCAGTACTTC.

The chain uses TRBV24-1 and TRBJ2-3; no clear D. Per germline, CDR1 KGHDR and CDR2 SFDVKD. Trimming took off 7 bases at V and 4 bases at J, with 8 bases between the two ends. The CDR3 is 12 amino acids. CDR3 loop: CATSQHSDTQYF. CDR3 sequence (DNA): TGTGCCACCAGCCAGCATTCAGATACGCAGTATTTT.

This clonotype was counted only a few times. The genes are TRBV20-1 and TRBJ2-1, with 10 nucleotides matching TRBD2. CDR3 length: 15 amino acids. In germline, CDR1 is DFQATT, CDR2 SNEGSKA (reference sequence). Unmatched junction bases numbered 7, after V lost 3 bases and J lost 5 bases. CDR3 nucleotide sequence: TGCAGTGCTAGGGCAAGCGGGGGGGCGGACAATGAGCAGTTCTTC. Its protein product is CSARASGGADNEQFF.

This clonotype was recorded a few times. V gene TRBV10-3 combines with J gene TRBJ2-1, with D perhaps matching TRBD2 (5 bases). The CDR3 is 18 amino acids. V was shortened by 2 bases and J by 6 bases, with 23 bases between the two germline ends. The germline gives CDR1 ENHRY, CDR2 SYGVKD. CDR3: CAISERESSGLGFNEQFF. The DNA for the CDR3 is TGTGCCATCAGTGAGAGGGAGTCGAGCGGTTTAGGTTTCAATGAGCAGTTCTTC.

V is TRBV11-2 and J is TRBJ2-1; 7 bases map to TRBD2. The CDR3 sequence is 14 residues long. Germline trimming cut 3 bases from V and 9 bases from J; bases unmatched to any gene: 8. Germline V gene data show CDR1 as SGHAT and CDR2 as FQNNGV. The CDR3 sequence is CASSFAGVWSEQFF. The CDR3 DNA reads TGTGCCAGCAGCTTTGCGGGAGTCTGGAGTGAGCAGTTCTTC.

This clonotype appeared a few times. The V call is TRBV2, the J call TRBJ1-5; 7 nucleotides agree with TRBD1. There are 15 residues in the CDR3. Germline CDR1 is SNHLY and CDR2 is FYNNEI. The V and J ends lost 5 bases and 5 bases, in that order; junction bases with no gene match: 9. CDR3 nucleotide sequence: TGTGCCAGCAGTCGGAGGGGGCAGGGGGATCAGCCCCAGCATTTT. This codes for CASSRRGQGDQPQHF.

V gene TRBV7-8 combines with J gene TRBJ2-5; no firm D call. V lost 4 bases and J 2 bases, leaving 17 bases between the germline ends. CDR1 and CDR2 from the germline V gene are SGHVS and FQNEAQ. The CDR3 length is 16 residues. The CDR3 coding sequence is TGTGCCAGCAGCTCATATTCGGTGGGGTCACAAGAGACCCAGTACTTC. Its translation is CASSSYSVGSQETQYF.

V usage is TRBV30 and J usage is TRBJ1-1, with 12 bases lining up with TRBD1. CDR3 length: 13 residues. After removal of 5 bases from V and 3 bases from J, the junction contained 1 base not matched to a gene. Germline values: CDR1 GTSNPN, CDR2 SVGIG (reference sequence). The CDR3 is CAWGTGGYTEAFF. The CDR3 nucleotides read TGTGCCTGGGGGACAGGGGGCTACACTGAAGCTTTCTTT.

This clonotype was detected a few times. The rearrangement joins TRBV7-9 to TRBJ1-5; D remains ambiguous. Trimming shortened V by 5 bases and J by 2 bases, and 13 bases separated the two germline ends. CDR3 length: 15 amino acids. CDR1 SEHNR and CDR2 FQNEAQ come from the germline V gene (reference sequence). The CDR3 bases are TGTGCCAGCAGCCCCCTAAGGGCAGGCAATCAGCCCCAGCATTTT. Translation gives CASSPLRAGNQPQHF.

This clonotype has a handful of counts. This chain connects TRBV29-1 to TRBJ1-1; 7 bases line up with TRBD1. The CDR3 totals 11 residues. Germline assignment: CDR1 SQVTM and CDR2 ANQGSEA. The CDR3, as DNA: TGCAGTCACCTGGGGGACAGCGAAGCTTTCTTT. It translates to CSHLGDSEAFF.

This clonotype was counted between two and nine times. The chain employs TRBV5-6 and TRBJ2-7, with 7 bases matching TRBD2. The J segment lost 2 bases and the V segment lost 1 base, leaving 6 bases of the junction unmatched. Germline lookup yields CDR1 SGHDT and CDR2 YYEEEE. This CDR3 comprises 15 residues. The CDR3 bases are TGTGCCAGCAGCTTGAGCCTAGCGGAGGCCTACGAGCAGTACTTC. It encodes CASSLSLAEAYEQYF.

This clonotype appeared a few times. V gene TRBV7-2 combines with J gene TRBJ2-1, with 8 positions matching TRBD2. The V gene end was trimmed by 1 base and the J gene end by 0 bases; junction bases not matched to a gene: 5. This CDR3 region has 17 residues. CDR1 and CDR2 from the germline V gene are SGHTA and FQGNSA. In DNA, the CDR3 is TGTGCCAGCAGCTTAGTAACGGGAGGGATCTCCTACAATGAGCAGTTCTTC. This sequence encodes CASSLVTGGISYNEQFF.

The rearrangement links TRBV29-1 to TRBJ1-1; D is possibly TRBD1 (5 bases). The V and J ends lost 4 bases and 6 bases respectively, with 18 bases between them. Germline assignment: CDR1 SQVTM and CDR2 ANQGSEA. The CDR3 runs to 14 residues. DNA of the CDR3: TGCAGCGTTGGGGGCAGCTCGGACGATGCTGAAGCTTTCTTT. Protein sequence: CSVGGSSDDAEAFF. The whole variable domain, filled in from reference TRBV29-1 and TRBJ1-1, reads SAVISQKPSRDICQRGTSLTIQCQVDSQVTMMFWYRQQPGQSLTLIATANQGSEATYESGFVIDKFPISRPNLTFSTLTVSNMSPEDSSIYLCSVGGSSDDAEAFFGQGTRLTVV.

The chain is built from TRBV10-3 and TRBJ1-1; D is undetermined. Germline loops: CDR1 ENHRY, CDR2 SYGVKD. The CDR3 loop spans 15 amino acids. V gave up 3 bases and J gave up 3 bases, with 14 bases separating them. Written as DNA, the CDR3 is TGTGCCATCAGTGACCCGGGTTTAGGACACACTGAAGCTTTCTTT. It is translated as CAISDPGLGHTEAFF.

The gene calls are TRBV7-2 and TRBJ2-1; 14 nucleotides align to TRBD2. The germline V gene has CDR1 SGHTA and CDR2 FQGNSA. J gave up 7 bases and V 5 bases, and 10 bases lay outside the gene matches. This CDR3 is 17 amino acids long. CDR3 loop: CASSTTSGGAKVNEQFF. The CDR3 DNA reads TGTGCCAGCAGCACGACTAGCGGGGGGGCCAAGGTGAATGAGCAGTTCTTC.

This chain connects TRBV5-1 to TRBJ2-5; 10 bases are a match to TRBD2. V was pared by 5 bases and J by 4 bases, with 8 bases of the junction left unmatched. CDR1 is SGHRS, CDR2 YFSETQ, per germline. CDR3 length equals 15 residues. CDR3 nucleotides: TGCGCCAGCAGTTTGAGAGCGGGAGGGGGAGAGACCCAGTACTTC. Protein product: CASSLRAGGGETQYF. The whole variable domain, filled in from reference TRBV5-1 and TRBJ2-5, reads KAGVTQTPRYLIKTRGQQVTLSCSPISGHRSVSWYQQTPGQGLQFLFEYFSETQRNKGNFPGRFSGRQFSNSRSEMNVSTLELGDSALYLCASSLRAGGGETQYFGPGTRLLVL.

This chain connects TRBV5-6 to TRBJ2-3; no clear D gene. The CDR3 runs to 12 residues. Germline CDR1 is SGHDT and CDR2 is YYEEEE. The V end was cut by 6 bases, the J end by 0 bases, with 5 bases between. This CDR3 reads CASIGSTDTQYF. The DNA of the CDR3 is TGTGCCAGCATCGGAAGCACAGATACGCAGTATTTT.

The J gene is TRBJ2-7, the V gene TRBV6-2 or TRBV6-3; 7 nucleotides line up with TRBD1. V trimming: 5 bases; J trimming: 2 bases; junction bases outside the gene matches: 3. Germline CDR1 is MNHEY and CDR2 is SVGEGT. This CDR3 contains 13 residues. The CDR3 sequence is CASSKGQPYEQYF. In nucleotides, the CDR3 is TGTGCCAGCAGTAAGGGACAGCCCTACGAGCAGTACTTC.

This clonotype has ten or more counts. The rearrangement uses TRBV14 and TRBJ2-3; 8 nucleotides match TRBD2. Unmatched junction bases numbered 13, after V lost 4 bases and J lost 7 bases. Looked up from germline, CDR1 is SGHDN and CDR2 is FVKESK. This CDR3 has 16 amino acids. CDR3 nucleotide sequence: TGTGCCAGCAGCCCCTCGGGACTAGTTAAAGGAAATACGCAGTATTTT. It specifies CASSPSGLVKGNTQYF.

In this sample, this clonotype turned up a few times. The V and J genes are TRBV29-1 and TRBJ2-3; D is uncertain. Germline V gene lookup returns CDR1 SQVTM and CDR2 ANQGSEA. CDR3 length: 12 amino acids. V was cut by 2 bases and J by 1 base, with 4 bases left in between. The CDR3 sequence: CSVESGTDTQYF. The DNA for the CDR3 is TGCAGCGTTGAATCTGGCACAGATACGCAGTATTTT.

This chain uses TRBV20-1 with TRBJ2-1, with D tentatively TRBD2 (5 bases). This CDR3 contains 13 residues. Trimming removed 3 bases at V and 7 bases at J, with 13 bases between. The V gene's germline CDR1 is DFQATT and CDR2 SNEGSKA (reference sequence). The CDR3: CSARSLGMNEQFF. DNA of the CDR3: TGCAGTGCTAGGAGTCTCGGGATGAATGAGCAGTTCTTC.